The source of this T cell receptor (beta chain) is a study of T cell changes during pregnancy in multiple sclerosis (dated by TCRdb to between 2017 and 2020). Some background on the complete study: Changes in the T cell repertoire over the course of pregnancy were examined in this study in women with multiple sclerosis.

For CDR1 and CDR2, the germline V gene lists SGHRS and YFSETQ. V loses 1 base, J loses 4 bases, and the germline ends lie 11 bases apart. The CDR3 goes from the cysteine to the phenylalanine over 14 residues. Only the CDR3 DNA stays, 42 bases, in frame from base 1. Library preparation used the immunoSEQ multiplex PCR assay. TCRdb obtained this table from immuneACCESS and retained in-frame rearrangements with V and J assigned. These tables miss some clones; where compared with another copy, unresolved V genes account for less than half of the shortfall, and the remainder is unexplained. The sample table records more than 65,000 clones; approximately 86% of these occur just once. Around 3.2% of the sample goes to the ten largest clones. This clone has only one observation. Its antigen is still unknown. There are no base qualities to consult, and no much larger clone falls within one base.

The TCR sequence derives from a female donor with multiple sclerosis, enrolled in a pregnancy study. The sequences come from peripheral blood, collected before pregnancy. The rearranged segments are TRBV5-1 and TRBJ1-1; perhaps TRBD1 is the D gene, with 5 bases matching. The DNA is TGCGCCAGCAGCTTGCAGGGATTGAGCACTGAAGCTTTCTTT. It translates as CASSLQGLSTEAFF.